These 6 T cell receptor beta chains originate from one sample sequenced in a study of human T cells and chemical hapten exposure. Sample time point: patch test 1, 2 weeks after DPC sensitization. Treatment in this sample: therapeutic diphenylcyclopropenone sensitization with weekly scalp DPC. MiXCR, applied by TCRdb to the RACE reads, yields one record per CDR3 protein. Among fewer than 130,000 distinct CDR3 sequences listed, 9.5% to 12% were seen once. The input for sequencing was whole blood, taken in connection with sensitization to the hapten diphenylcyclopropenone (DPC). These receptors were taken from a woman aged 35 to 49 with alopecia areata. Some clones in this sample may be carry-over from other donors' samples.

A few counts support this clonotype. In DNA, the CDR3 is TGTGCCTGGAGTCTCTCCTACAGGGGTAATGGCTACACCTTC. Protein sequence: CAWSLSYRGNGYTF. This chain joins TRBV30 and TRBJ1-2; TRBD1 aligns across 7 bases. Germline V gives CDR1 GTSNPN, CDR2 SVGIG (reference sequence). J gave up 6 bases and V 2 bases, and 9 bases lay outside the gene matches. CDR3 size: 14 residues.

This clonotype was observed at least ten times. The chain joins TRBV2 to TRBJ2-5; 9 bases map to TRBD2. The CDR3 is 18 amino acids. Germline V CDR1 and CDR2: SNHLY, FYNNEI. V gave up 7 bases and J gave up 5 bases; unmatched junction bases: 20. The CDR3, as DNA: TGTGCCAGCACCGATATACAGCTAGCGGGGACGCCGGGGGAGACCCAGTACTTC. Amino acid sequence: CASTDIQLAGTPGETQYF. Combining the CDR3 with reference TRBV2 and TRBJ2-5 gives the whole variable domain EPEVTQTPSHQVTQMGQEVILRCVPISNHLYFYWYRQILGQKVEFLVSFYNNEISEKSEIFDDQFSVERPDGSNFTLKIRSTKLEDSAMYFCASTDIQLAGTPGETQYFGPGTRLLVL.

This clonotype occurred many times. The chain recombines TRBV5-1 with TRBJ1-5; D might be TRBD1 (5 bases). The germline V gene has CDR1 SGHRS and CDR2 YFSETQ. The CDR3 covers 15 residues. Trimming removed 0 bases from V and 5 bases from J, with 12 bases in between. The CDR3 DNA sequence: TGCGCCAGCAGCTTGGGTACTTCGGGGGATCAGCCCCAGCATTTT. This gives the protein CASSLGTSGDQPQHF.

The table lists this clonotype with many counts. The rearrangement links TRBV15 to TRBJ1-5; D is possibly TRBD1 (5 bases). Per germline, CDR1 LNHNV and CDR2 YYDKDF (reference sequence). The CDR3 covers 14 residues. V was shortened by 0 bases and J by 2 bases, with 5 bases between the two germline ends. The CDR3 region is CATSREQGNQPQHF. Here the CDR3 DNA reads TGTGCCACCAGCAGAGAACAGGGCAATCAGCCCCAGCATTTT.

The chain links TRBV7-9 to TRBJ2-5; D is uncertain. This CDR3 is 13 amino acids long. Germline CDR1 reads SEHNR; CDR2 reads FQNEAQ (reference sequence). The germline V and J ends were trimmed by 6 bases and 1 base, with 9 bases remaining between them. The CDR3 sequence is CASRSEFQETQYF. The CDR3 DNA sequence: TGTGCCAGCAGGTCAGAGTTCCAAGAGACCCAGTACTTC. The complete variable domain, with remaining parts taken from reference TRBV7-9 and TRBJ2-5, reads DTGVSQNPRHKITKRGQNVTFRCDPISEHNRLYWYRQTLGQGPEFLTYFQNEAQLEKSRLLSDRFSAERPKGSFSTLEIQRTEQGDSAMYLCASRSEFQETQYFGPGTRLLVL.

This clonotype is categorized as medium-sized. The gene calls are TRBV7-9 and TRBJ1-1; D gene ambiguous. Deletions cut 0 bases from V and 1 base from J, with 9 bases between. CDR3 size: 15 residues. Per the germline V gene, CDR1 is SEHNR and CDR2 is FQNEAQ (reference sequence). The CDR3 sequence: CASSLAGGPNTEAFF. The DNA for the CDR3 is TGTGCCAGCAGCTTAGCGGGAGGCCCGAACACTGAAGCTTTCTTT. The full variable domain, with the rest looked up from reference TRBV7-9 and TRBJ1-1, is DTGVSQNPRHKITKRGQNVTFRCDPISEHNRLYWYRQTLGQGPEFLTYFQNEAQLEKSRLLSDRFSAERPKGSFSTLEIQRTEQGDSAMYLCASSLAGGPNTEAFFGQGTRLTVV.